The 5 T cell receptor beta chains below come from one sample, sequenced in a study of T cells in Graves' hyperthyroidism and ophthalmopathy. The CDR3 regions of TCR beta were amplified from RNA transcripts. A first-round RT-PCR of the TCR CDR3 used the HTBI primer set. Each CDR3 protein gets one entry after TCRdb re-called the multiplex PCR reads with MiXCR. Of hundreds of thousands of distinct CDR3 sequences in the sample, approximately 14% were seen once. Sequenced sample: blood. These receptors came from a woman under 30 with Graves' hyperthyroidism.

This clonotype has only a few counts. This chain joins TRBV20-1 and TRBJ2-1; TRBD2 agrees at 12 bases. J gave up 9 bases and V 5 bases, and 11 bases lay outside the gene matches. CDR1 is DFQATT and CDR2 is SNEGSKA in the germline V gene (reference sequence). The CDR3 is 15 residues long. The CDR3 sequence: CSAGPPSGGAVEQFF. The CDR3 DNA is TGCAGTGCTGGACCCCCTAGCGGGGGGGCCGTTGAGCAGTTCTTC.

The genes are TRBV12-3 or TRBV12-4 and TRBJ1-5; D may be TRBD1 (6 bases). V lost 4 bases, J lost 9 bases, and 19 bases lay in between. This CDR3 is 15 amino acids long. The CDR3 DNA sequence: TGTGCCAGCAGTTCGGACAGAGGAGGGGCGGGGCCCCAGCATTTT. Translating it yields CASSSDRGGAGPQHF.

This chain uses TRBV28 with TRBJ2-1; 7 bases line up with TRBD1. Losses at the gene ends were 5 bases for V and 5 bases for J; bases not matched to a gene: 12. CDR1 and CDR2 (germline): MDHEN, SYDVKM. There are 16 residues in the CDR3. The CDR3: CASSPFGQVVNNEQFF. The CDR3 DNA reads TGTGCCAGCAGTCCCTTCGGACAGGTGGTTAACAATGAGCAGTTCTTC.

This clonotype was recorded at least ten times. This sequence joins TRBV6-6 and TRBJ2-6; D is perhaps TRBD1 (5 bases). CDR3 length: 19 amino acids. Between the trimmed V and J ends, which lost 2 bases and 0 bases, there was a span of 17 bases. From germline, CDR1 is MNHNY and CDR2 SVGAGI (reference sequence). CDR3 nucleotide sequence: TGTGCCAGCAGTTACAGAACAGGTGACGTACACTCTGGGGCCAACGTCCTGACTTTC. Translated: CASSYRTGDVHSGANVLTF.

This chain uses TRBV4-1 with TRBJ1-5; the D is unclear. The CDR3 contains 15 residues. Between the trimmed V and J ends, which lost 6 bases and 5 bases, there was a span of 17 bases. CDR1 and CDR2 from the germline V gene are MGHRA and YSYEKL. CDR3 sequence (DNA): TGCGCCAGCAGTCGCCTTTGGGGTGTCCATCAGCCCCAGCATTTT. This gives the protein CASSRLWGVHQPQHF.